One and the same sample provided the 8 T cell receptor beta chains below, sequenced in a study of blood T cell repertoires in COVID-19. Assay: immunoSEQ multiplex PCR; the TCRdb copy retains only in-frame clones and omits some. The sample shows 130,000 to 150,000 clones, 89% of them seen only once. The sequenced material came from peripheral blood. Receptors originate from a human donor in a cohort sampled during active COVID-19.

The chain has TRBV7-2 and TRBJ1-6, with TRBD1 identical over 7 bases. The CDR3 length is 15 residues. The V segment lost 2 bases and the J segment 7 bases; nucleotides outside the gene matches: 5. In germline, CDR1 is SGHTA, CDR2 FQGNSA. Here the CDR3 reads CASSLPTGANSPLHF. The DNA for the CDR3 is TGTGCCAGCAGCTTACCTACAGGGGCCAATTCACCCCTCCACTTT. Full variable domain (remainder filled in from reference TRBV7-2 and TRBJ1-6): GAGVSQSPSNKVTEKGKDVELRCDPISGHTALYWYRQSLGQGLEFLIYFQGNSAPDKSGLPSDRFSAERTGGSVSTLTIQRTQQEDSAVYLCASSLPTGANSPLHFGNGTRLTVT.

CDR3 nucleotide sequence: TGTGCCTGGAGTATGGCAGGGGGCAAAGGGCAGTACTTC. Amino acids: CAWSMAGGKGQYF. The genes are TRBV30 and TRBJ2-7; 8 bases map to TRBD1. The junction had 9 bases not matched to a gene; V was cut back by 2 bases and J by 9 bases. The germline gives CDR1 GTSNPN, CDR2 SVGIG (reference sequence). The CDR3 extends over 13 amino acids.

This clone was seen more than once but under ten times. This chain connects TRBV7-5 to TRBJ1-1; the DNA was not used to check the table's D call, TRBD1. TRBV7-5 is assigned pseudogene status. The CDR3 extends over 15 amino acids. CDR3 sequence (DNA): TGTGTCAGAAGACGGAGGGACAGGGATAACACTGAAGCTTTCTTT. Protein product: CVRRRRDRDNTEAFF.

This rearrangement joins TRBV28 to TRBJ1-1; D remains unclear. Germline-derived CDR1 and CDR2 are MDHEN and SYDVKM. The CDR3 sequence is 14 residues long. The V end lost 5 bases, the J end lost 1 base, and 11 bases lay between the germline ends. The CDR3, as DNA: TGTGCCAGCAGTCGTTTATCAGGGAACACTGAAGCTTTCTTT. Its translation is CASSRLSGNTEAFF.

CDR3 nucleotides: TGCGCCAGCAGCTTACATGCTCTGCGGGGGGGTCAAGAGACCCAGTACTTC. It is translated as CASSLHALRGGQETQYF. J is TRBJ2-5 and V is TRBV5-1; TRBD2 agrees at 9 bases. Germline CDR1 reads SGHRS; CDR2 reads YFSETQ. Losses at the gene ends were 2 bases for V and 2 bases for J; bases not matched to a gene: 10. The length of the CDR3 is 17 residues.

The rearrangement links TRBV19 to TRBJ1-2; 8 bases are shared with TRBD1. Trimming cost V 5 bases and J 3 bases; bases outside gene matches: 11. The CDR3 length is 16 residues. Germline V lookup: CDR1 LNHDA, CDR2 SQIVND (reference sequence). CDR3 loop: CASSVNYRTGYYGYTF. DNA of the CDR3: TGTGCCAGTAGTGTCAATTACAGGACAGGGTACTATGGCTACACCTTC.

The table lists this clone with a count of one. The CDR3 here is CAWSVAGGNEQFF. CDR3 DNA sequence: TGTGCCTGGAGTGTAGCGGGGGGAAATGAGCAGTTCTTC. The V and J genes are TRBV30 and TRBJ2-1; the match to TRBD2 covers 9 bases. The CDR3 extends over 13 amino acids. The J segment lost 7 bases and the V segment lost 0 bases, leaving 1 base of the junction unmatched. Germline values: CDR1 GTSNPN, CDR2 SVGIG (reference sequence).

The rearrangement links TRBV6-1 to TRBJ2-6, with 7 bases identical to TRBD1. Germline CDR1 and CDR2: MNHNS and SASEGT. The CDR3 runs to 17 residues. V was pared by 3 bases and J by 0 bases, with 5 bases of the junction left unmatched. The CDR3: CASSDGTDFSGANVLTF. CDR3 nucleotide sequence: TGTGCCAGCAGTGACGGGACAGATTTCTCTGGGGCCAACGTCCTGACTTTC.